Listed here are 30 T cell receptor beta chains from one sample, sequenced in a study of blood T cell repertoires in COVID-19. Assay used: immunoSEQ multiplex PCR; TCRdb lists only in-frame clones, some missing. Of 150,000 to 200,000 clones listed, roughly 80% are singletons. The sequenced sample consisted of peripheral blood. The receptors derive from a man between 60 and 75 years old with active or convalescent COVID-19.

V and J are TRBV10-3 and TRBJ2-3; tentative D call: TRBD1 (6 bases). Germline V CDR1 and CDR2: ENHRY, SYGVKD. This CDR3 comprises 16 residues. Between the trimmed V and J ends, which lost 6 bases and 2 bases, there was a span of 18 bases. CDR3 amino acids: CAISQTRGMNTDTQYF. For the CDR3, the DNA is TGTGCCATCAGCCAAACTAGGGGGATGAACACAGATACGCAGTATTTT.

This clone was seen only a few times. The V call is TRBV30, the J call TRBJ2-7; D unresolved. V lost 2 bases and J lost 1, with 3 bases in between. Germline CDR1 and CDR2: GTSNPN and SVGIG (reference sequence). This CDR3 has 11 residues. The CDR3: CAWSTSYEQYF. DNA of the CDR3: TGTGCCTGGAGTACATCCTACGAGCAGTACTTC.

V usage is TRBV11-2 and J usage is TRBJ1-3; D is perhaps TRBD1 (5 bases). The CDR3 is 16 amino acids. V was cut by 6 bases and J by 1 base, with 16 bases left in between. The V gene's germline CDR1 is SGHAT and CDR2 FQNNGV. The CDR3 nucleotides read TGTGCCAGCAGTTCCTACCCGCAGGGATCTGGAAACACCATATATTTT. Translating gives CASSSYPQGSGNTIYF.

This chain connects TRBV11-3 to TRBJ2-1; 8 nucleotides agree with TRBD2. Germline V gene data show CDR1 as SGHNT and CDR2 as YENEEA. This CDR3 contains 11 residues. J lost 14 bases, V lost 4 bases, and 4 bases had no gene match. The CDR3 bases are TGTGCCAGCAGCTCCGGACTAGCTAAGTTCTTC. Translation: CASSSGLAKFF. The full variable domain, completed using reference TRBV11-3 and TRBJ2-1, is EAGVVQSPRYKIIEKKQPVAFWCNPISGHNTLYWYLQNLGQGPELLIRYENEEAVDDSQLPKDRFSAERLKGVDSTLKIQPAELGDSAVYLCASSSGLAKFFGPGTRLTVL.

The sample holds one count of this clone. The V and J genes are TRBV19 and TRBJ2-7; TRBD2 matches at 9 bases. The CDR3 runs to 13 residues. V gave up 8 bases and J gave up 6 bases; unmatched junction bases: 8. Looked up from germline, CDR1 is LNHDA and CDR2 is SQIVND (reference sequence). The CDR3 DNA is TGTGCCAGTTCCCTTAGCGGGAGTCCCGAGCAGTACTTC. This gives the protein CASSLSGSPEQYF.

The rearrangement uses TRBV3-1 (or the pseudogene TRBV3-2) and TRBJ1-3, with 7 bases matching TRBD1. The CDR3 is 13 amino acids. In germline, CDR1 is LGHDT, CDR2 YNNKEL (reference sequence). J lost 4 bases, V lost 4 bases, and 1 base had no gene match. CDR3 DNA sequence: TGTGCCAGCAGCCCAGGGGGAGGAAACACCATATATTTT. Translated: CASSPGGGNTIYF.

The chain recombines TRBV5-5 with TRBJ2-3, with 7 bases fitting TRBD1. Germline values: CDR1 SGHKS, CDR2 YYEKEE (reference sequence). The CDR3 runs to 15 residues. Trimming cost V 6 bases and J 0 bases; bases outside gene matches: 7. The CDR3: CASTHTGASTDTQYF. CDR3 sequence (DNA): TGTGCCAGCACCCATACAGGGGCTAGCACAGATACGCAGTATTTT.

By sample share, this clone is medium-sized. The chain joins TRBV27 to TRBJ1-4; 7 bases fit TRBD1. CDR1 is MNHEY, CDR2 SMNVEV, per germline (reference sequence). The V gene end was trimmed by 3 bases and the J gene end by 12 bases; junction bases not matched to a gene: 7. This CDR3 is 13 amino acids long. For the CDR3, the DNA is TGTGCCAGCAGTTTGCAGGGGGTGGGGGAACTGTTTTTT. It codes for CASSLQGVGELFF.

This chain's CDR3 is CASSQDRQGAHEQFF. The CDR3 DNA sequence: TGTGCCAGCAGCCAAGATCGGCAGGGGGCGCACGAGCAGTTCTTC. The chain joins TRBV3-1 (or the pseudogene TRBV3-2) to TRBJ2-1, with 8 bases aligning to TRBD1. V gave up 0 bases and J gave up 10 bases; unmatched junction bases: 8. Germline CDR1 and CDR2: LGHDT and YNNKEL (reference sequence). The CDR3 spans 15 residues.

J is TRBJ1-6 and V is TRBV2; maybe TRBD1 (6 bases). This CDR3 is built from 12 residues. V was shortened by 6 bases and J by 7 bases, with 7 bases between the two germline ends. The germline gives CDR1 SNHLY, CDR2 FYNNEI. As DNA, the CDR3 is TGTGCCAGCAGGGACAGCAATTCACCCCTCCACTTT. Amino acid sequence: CASRDSNSPLHF. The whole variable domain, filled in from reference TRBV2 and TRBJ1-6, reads EPEVTQTPSHQVTQMGQEVILRCVPISNHLYFYWYRQILGQKVEFLVSFYNNEISEKSEIFDDQFSVERPDGSNFTLKIRSTKLEDSAMYFCASRDSNSPLHFGNGTRLTVT.

The CDR3 bases are TGTGCCACCAGTGACGGGAGGGCCCGCACAGATACGCAGTATTTT. Translating it yields CATSDGRARTDTQYF. This chain uses TRBV24-1 with TRBJ2-3, with TRBD2 identical over 8 bases. V dropped 4 bases and J dropped 1; count of bases not matched to a gene: 3. The CDR3 loop spans 15 amino acids. Germline-derived CDR1 and CDR2 are KGHDR and SFDVKD.

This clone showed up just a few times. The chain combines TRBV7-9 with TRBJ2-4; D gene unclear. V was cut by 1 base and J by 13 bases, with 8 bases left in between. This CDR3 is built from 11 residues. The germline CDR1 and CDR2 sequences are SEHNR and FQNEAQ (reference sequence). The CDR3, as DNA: TGTGCCAGCAGCTTAGACAGACCACAGTACTTC. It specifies CASSLDRPQYF.

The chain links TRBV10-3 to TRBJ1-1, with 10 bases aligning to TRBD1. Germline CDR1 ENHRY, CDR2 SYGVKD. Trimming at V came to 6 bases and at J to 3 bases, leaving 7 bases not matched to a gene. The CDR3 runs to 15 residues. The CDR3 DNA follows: TGTGCCATCAGAACGTACGGACAGGGGGACACTGAAGCTTTCTTT. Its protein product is CAIRTYGQGDTEAFF.

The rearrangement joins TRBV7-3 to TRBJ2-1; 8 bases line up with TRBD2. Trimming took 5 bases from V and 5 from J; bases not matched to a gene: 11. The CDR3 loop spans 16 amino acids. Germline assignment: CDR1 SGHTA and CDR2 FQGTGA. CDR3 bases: TGTGCCAGCAGCCGGGCAGCAGCGGGAGTAGACAATGAGCAGTTCTTC. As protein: CASSRAAAGVDNEQFF.

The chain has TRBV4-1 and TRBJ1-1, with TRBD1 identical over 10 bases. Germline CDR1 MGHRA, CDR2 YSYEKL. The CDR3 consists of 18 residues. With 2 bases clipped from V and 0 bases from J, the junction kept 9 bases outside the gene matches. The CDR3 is CASSQSPTGGPLNTEAFF. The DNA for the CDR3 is TGCGCCAGCAGCCAATCCCCGACAGGGGGCCCTCTGAACACTGAAGCTTTCTTT.

The CDR3 loop reads CASTPGSNGNTIYF. CDR3 coding DNA: TGCGCCAGCACTCCTGGGAGTAATGGAAACACCATATATTTT. V and J are TRBV5-1 and TRBJ1-3; no firm D call. Trimming took 6 bases from V and 3 from J, leaving 13 bases between them. Germline V lookup: CDR1 SGHRS, CDR2 YFSETQ. The CDR3 runs to 14 residues.

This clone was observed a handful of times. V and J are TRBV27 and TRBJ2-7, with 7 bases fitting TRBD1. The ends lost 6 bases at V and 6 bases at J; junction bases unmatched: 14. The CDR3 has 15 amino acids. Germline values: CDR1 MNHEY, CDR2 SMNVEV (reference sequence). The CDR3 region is CASRKTPGQLLEQYF. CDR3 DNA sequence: TGTGCCAGCAGGAAGACTCCGGGACAGCTTCTCGAGCAGTACTTC.

CDR3 coding DNA: TGTGCCAGCAGCCTTGACAGGGATAGCAATCAGCCCCAGCATTTT. Protein sequence: CASSLDRDSNQPQHF. The V call is TRBV6-4, the J call TRBJ1-5, with TRBD1 identical over 7 bases. Germline CDR1 and CDR2: MRHNA and SNTAGT. The CDR3 runs 15 residues. The V and J ends lost 6 bases and 0 bases, in that order; junction bases with no gene match: 5.

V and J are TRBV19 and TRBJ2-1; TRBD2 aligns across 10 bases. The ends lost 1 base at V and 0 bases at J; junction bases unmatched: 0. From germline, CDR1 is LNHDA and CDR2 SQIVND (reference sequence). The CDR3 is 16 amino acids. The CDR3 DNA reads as TGTGCCAGTAGTATAGCTAGCGGGAGCTCCTACAATGAGCAGTTCTTC. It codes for CASSIASGSSYNEQFF.

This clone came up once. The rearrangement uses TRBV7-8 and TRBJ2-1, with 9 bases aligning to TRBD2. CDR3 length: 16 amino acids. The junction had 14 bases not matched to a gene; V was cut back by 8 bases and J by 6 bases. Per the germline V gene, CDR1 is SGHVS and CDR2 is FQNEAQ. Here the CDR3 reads CASYSGSGSLSNEQFF. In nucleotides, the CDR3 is TGTGCCAGCTACTCGGGTAGCGGGAGTCTCTCCAATGAGCAGTTCTTC.

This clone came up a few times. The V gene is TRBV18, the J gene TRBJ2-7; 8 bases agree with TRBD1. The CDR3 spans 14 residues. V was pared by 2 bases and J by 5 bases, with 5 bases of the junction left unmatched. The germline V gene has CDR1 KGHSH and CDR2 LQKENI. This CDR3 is CASSPAGGNNEQYF. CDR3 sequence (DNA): TGTGCCAGCTCACCAGCAGGGGGCAACAACGAGCAGTACTTC.

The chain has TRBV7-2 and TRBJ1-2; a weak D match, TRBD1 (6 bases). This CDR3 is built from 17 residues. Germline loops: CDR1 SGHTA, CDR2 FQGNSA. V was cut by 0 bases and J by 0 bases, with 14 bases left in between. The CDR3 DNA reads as TGTGCCAGCAGCTTAGCGGGGGGGGCTAACCCTAACTATGGCTACACCTTC. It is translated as CASSLAGGANPNYGYTF.

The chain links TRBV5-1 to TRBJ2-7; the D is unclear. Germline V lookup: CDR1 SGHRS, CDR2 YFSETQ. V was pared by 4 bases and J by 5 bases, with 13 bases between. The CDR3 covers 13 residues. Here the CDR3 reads CASSTNVPDEQYF. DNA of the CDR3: TGCGCCAGCAGCACCAATGTCCCAGACGAGCAGTACTTC.

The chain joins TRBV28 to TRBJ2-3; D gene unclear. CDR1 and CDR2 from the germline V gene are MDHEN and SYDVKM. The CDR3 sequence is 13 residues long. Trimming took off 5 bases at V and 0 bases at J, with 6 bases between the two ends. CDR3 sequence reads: CASSPPSTDTQYF. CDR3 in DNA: TGTGCCAGCAGTCCCCCGAGCACAGATACGCAGTATTTT. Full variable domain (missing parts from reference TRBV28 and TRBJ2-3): DVKVTQSSRYLVKRTGEKVFLECVQDMDHENMFWYRQDPGLGLRLIYFSYDVKMKEKGDIPEGYSVSREKKERFSLILESASTNQTSMYLCASSPPSTDTQYFGPGTRLTVL.

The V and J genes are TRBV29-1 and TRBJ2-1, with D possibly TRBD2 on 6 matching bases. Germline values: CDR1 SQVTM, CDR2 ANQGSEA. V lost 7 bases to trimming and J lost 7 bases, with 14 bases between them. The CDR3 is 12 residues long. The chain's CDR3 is CSERTAGNEQFF. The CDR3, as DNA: TGCAGCGAGAGGACTGCGGGGAATGAGCAGTTCTTC.

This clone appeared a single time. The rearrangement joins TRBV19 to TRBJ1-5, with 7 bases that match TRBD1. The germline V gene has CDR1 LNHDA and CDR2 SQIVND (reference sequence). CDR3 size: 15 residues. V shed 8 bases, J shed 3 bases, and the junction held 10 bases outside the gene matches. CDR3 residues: CASGDRQGFNQPQHF. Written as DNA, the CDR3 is TGTGCCAGTGGGGATCGACAGGGCTTCAATCAGCCCCAGCATTTT.

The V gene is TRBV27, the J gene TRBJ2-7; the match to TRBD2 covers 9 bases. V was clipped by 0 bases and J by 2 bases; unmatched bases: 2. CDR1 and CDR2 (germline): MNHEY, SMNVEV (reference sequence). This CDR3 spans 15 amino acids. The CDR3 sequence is CASSLSRGRAYEQYF. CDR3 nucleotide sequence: TGTGCCAGCAGTTTATCGCGCGGGAGGGCCTACGAGCAGTACTTC.

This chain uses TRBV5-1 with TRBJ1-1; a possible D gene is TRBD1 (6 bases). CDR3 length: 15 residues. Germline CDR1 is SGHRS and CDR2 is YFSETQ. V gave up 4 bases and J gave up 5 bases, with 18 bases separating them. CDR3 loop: CASSPMGGQRTEAFF. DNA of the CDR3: TGCGCCAGCAGCCCAATGGGGGGGCAGAGGACTGAAGCTTTCTTT.

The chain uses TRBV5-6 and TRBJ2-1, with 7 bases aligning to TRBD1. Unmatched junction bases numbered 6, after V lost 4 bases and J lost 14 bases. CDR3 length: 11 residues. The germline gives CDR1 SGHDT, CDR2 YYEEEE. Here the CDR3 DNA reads TGTGCCAGCAGCAGGACAGGTACGGAGTTCTTC. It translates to CASSRTGTEFF.

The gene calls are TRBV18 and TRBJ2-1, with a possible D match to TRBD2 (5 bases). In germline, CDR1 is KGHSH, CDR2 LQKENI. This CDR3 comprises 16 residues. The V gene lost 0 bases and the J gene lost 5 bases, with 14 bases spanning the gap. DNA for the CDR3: TGTGCCAGCTCACCACCGGTGGGAGAGATTAACAATGAGCAGTTCTTC. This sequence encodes CASSPPVGEINNEQFF.